This TCR beta chain was recovered during a study of T cell changes during pregnancy in multiple sclerosis. This CDR3 is built from 14 residues. CDR1 SGHDN and CDR2 FVKESK come from the germline V gene. V lost 5 bases to trimming and J lost 4 bases; unmatched junction nucleotides: 1. The repertoire was sequenced with immunoSEQ multiplex PCR; TCRdb's copy has only in-frame clones and lacks some. The sample lists under 80,000 clones, 85% to 95% occurring once. The specimen was peripheral blood, collected before pregnancy. V usage is TRBV14 and J usage is TRBJ2-3; 12 bases fit TRBD2. This TCR came from a female donor with multiple sclerosis, enrolled in a pregnancy study. DNA of the CDR3: TGTGCCAGCAGCAGACTAGCGGGAGCAGATACGCAGTATTTT. Translated, it gives CASSRLAGADTQYF.